These 16 T cell receptor beta chains were sequenced from one sample in a study of control samples from healthy donors and cancer patients. Here immunoSEQ multiplex PCR was the method, and the copy in TCRdb shows in-frame clones only, minus some. The sample comprises 150,000 to 200,000 clones, roughly 95% of which are singletons, and under 1.2% rests with the top ten. Sequencing input: blood. These receptors were obtained from a woman aged 30 to 39 in good health.

This sequence joins TRBV3-1 (or the pseudogene TRBV3-2) and TRBJ2-1, with 7 bases matching TRBD2. This CDR3 is 14 amino acids long. Germline CDR1 is LGHDT and CDR2 is YNNKEL (reference sequence). V shed 4 bases, J shed 3 bases, and the junction held 3 bases outside the gene matches. CDR3 nucleotides: TGTGCCAGCAGCCGAGCGGGGATCTACAATGAGCAGTTCTTC. Its protein is CASSRAGIYNEQFF.

This clone came up once. This chain connects TRBV9 to TRBJ1-2; tentatively, D is TRBD1 (6 bases). The CDR3 length is 12 residues. CDR1 SGDLS and CDR2 YYNGEE come from the germline V gene. V was cut by 2 bases and J by 8 bases, with 10 bases left in between. CDR3 nucleotides: TGTGCCAGCAGCGTGTTCCAGGGGGGCTACACCTTC. This gives the protein CASSVFQGGYTF.

This clone was counted once. The chain combines TRBV5-1 with TRBJ2-2; D might be TRBD2 (5 bases). The CDR3 sequence is 14 residues long. V lost 6 bases and J 4 bases, leaving 13 bases between the germline ends. Germline V lookup: CDR1 SGHRS, CDR2 YFSETQ. The CDR3 protein is CASKLEAVTGELFF. CDR3 in DNA: TGCGCCAGCAAACTGGAGGCGGTCACCGGGGAGCTGTTTTTT.

This clone came up once. This chain joins TRBV6-5 and TRBJ1-3; D not certain. The CDR3 spans 15 residues. V dropped 4 bases and J dropped 0 bases, with 10 bases sitting between them. Looked up from germline, CDR1 is MNHEY and CDR2 is SVGAGI. CDR3: CASSSGPTSGNTIYF. The CDR3 nucleotides read TGTGCCAGCAGTTCCGGACCGACCTCTGGAAACACCATATATTTT.

This rearrangement joins TRBV27 to TRBJ1-1, with D possibly being TRBD1 (6 bases). Between the trimmed V and J ends, which lost 5 bases and 5 bases, there was a span of 15 bases. The length of the CDR3 is 14 residues. Germline lookup yields CDR1 MNHEY and CDR2 SMNVEV (reference sequence). The CDR3 DNA sequence: TGTGCCAGCAGTCCCCGGGGGCGCGGAACTGAAGCTTTCTTT. Encoded protein: CASSPRGRGTEAFF.

With regard to this clone: Other nucleotide sequences from this sample produce the same CDR3. This rearrangement joins TRBV5-1 to TRBJ2-1, with D maybe TRBD2 (5 bases). Germline loops: CDR1 SGHRS, CDR2 YFSETQ. Trimming cost V 0 bases and J 1 base, with 5 bases left between them. This CDR3 region has 14 residues. CDR3 sequence reads: CASSLGGSYNEQFF. In DNA, the CDR3 is TGCGCCAGCAGCTTGGGAGGGTCCTACAATGAGCAGTTCTTC.

This clone showed up just once. The V gene is TRBV5-1, the J gene TRBJ2-1; 8 bases map to TRBD2. This CDR3 has 15 amino acids. The V segment lost 0 bases and the J segment 5 bases; nucleotides outside the gene matches: 4. CDR1 and CDR2 from the germline V gene are SGHRS and YFSETQ. CDR3 in amino acids: CASSLGLARNNEQFF. CDR3 nucleotide sequence: TGCGCCAGCAGCTTGGGACTAGCGAGAAACAATGAGCAGTTCTTC.

In this sample, this clone turned up once. V gene TRBV7-2 combines with J gene TRBJ2-4, with 11 bases that match TRBD2. Per germline, CDR1 SGHTA and CDR2 FQGNSA. Trimming at V came to 4 bases and at J to 2 bases, leaving 7 bases not matched to a gene. CDR3 size: 17 residues. Written as DNA, the CDR3 is TGTGCCAGCAGCTCAGATAGCGGGGGGGCACCCAAAAACATTCAGTACTTC. It is translated as CASSSDSGGAPKNIQYF.

V usage is TRBV4-2 and J usage is TRBJ2-3; D not resolved. The length of the CDR3 is 15 residues. Per the germline V gene, CDR1 is LGHNA and CDR2 is YNFKEQ. V was shortened by 1 base and J by 1 base, with 9 bases between the two germline ends. The CDR3 is CASSQAGSGTDTQYF. In DNA, the CDR3 is TGTGCCAGCAGCCAAGCTGGCTCCGGCACAGATACGCAGTATTTT.

V gene TRBV24-1 combines with J gene TRBJ2-2; possible D gene TRBD2, 6 bases. Germline CDR1 KGHDR, CDR2 SFDVKD. This CDR3 is 17 amino acids long. The V and J ends lost 3 bases and 1 base respectively, with 14 bases between them. CDR3 region: CATSDPPGLKNTGELFF. In nucleotides, the CDR3 is TGTGCCACCAGTGATCCGCCGGGACTCAAGAACACCGGGGAGCTGTTTTTT.

The V gene is TRBV19, the J gene TRBJ2-2; D not certain. V shed 5 bases and J shed 8 bases, with 27 bases lying between them. This CDR3 region has 18 residues. Germline V gene data show CDR1 as LNHDA and CDR2 as SQIVND (reference sequence). CDR3 nucleotide sequence: TGTGCCAGTAGTCCTTCGACGGTTGGCGGCGCTATGGGGGGGGAGCTGTTTTTT. Its protein is CASSPSTVGGAMGGELFF. Full variable domain (remainder filled in from reference TRBV19 and TRBJ2-2): DGGITQSPKYLFRKEGQNVTLSCEQNLNHDAMYWYRQDPGQGLRLIYYSQIVNDFQKGDIAEGYSVSREKKESFPLTVTSAQKNPTAFYLCASSPSTVGGAMGGELFFGEGSRLTVL.

The V call is TRBV29-1, the J call TRBJ1-1; 9 nucleotides align to TRBD1. V lost 6 bases, J lost 10 bases, and 6 bases stayed unmatched. Germline V CDR1 and CDR2: SQVTM, ANQGSEA. The CDR3 is 11 amino acids. The CDR3 sequence is CSVYRGRGAFF. The CDR3 bases are TGCAGCGTCTACAGGGGGCGAGGAGCTTTCTTT.

DNA for the CDR3: TGCAGTGCTAGTCCTCCGACTAGCGGTAGCACAGATACGCAGTATTTT. It translates to CSASPPTSGSTDTQYF. The chain is built from TRBV20-1 and TRBJ2-3, with 9 bases aligning to TRBD2. Germline loops: CDR1 DFQATT, CDR2 SNEGSKA (reference sequence). V trimming: 3 bases; J trimming: 0 bases; junction bases outside the gene matches: 7. The CDR3 is made up of 16 amino acids.

The rearrangement uses TRBV7-8 and TRBJ1-5; perhaps TRBD1 as D (5 bases). Germline V lookup: CDR1 SGHVS, CDR2 FQNEAQ. V was clipped by 5 bases and J by 4 bases, with 9 bases between them. CDR3 length: 13 amino acids. The CDR3 sequence: CASSKQENQPQHF. The CDR3 DNA sequence: TGTGCCAGCAGCAAACAGGAAAATCAGCCCCAGCATTTT. The whole variable domain, remainder taken from reference TRBV7-8 and TRBJ1-5, is GAGVSQSPRYKVAKRGQDVALRCDPISGHVSLFWYQQALGQGPEFLTYFQNEAQLDKSGLPSDRFFAERPEGSVSTLKIQRTQQEDSAVYLCASSKQENQPQHFGDGTRLSIL.

The chain is built from TRBV7-9 and TRBJ1-4; possible D gene TRBD1, 6 bases. Germline V lookup: CDR1 SEHNR, CDR2 FQNEAQ (reference sequence). This CDR3 is 12 amino acids long. V gave up 8 bases and J gave up 8 bases, with 12 bases separating them. CDR3 nucleotide sequence: TGTGCCAGCGAGGGGGAAAGAGAAAAACTGTTTTTT. Translated, it gives CASEGEREKLFF.

V is TRBV6-4 and J is TRBJ1-1; D uncertain. CDR3 length equals 12 residues. CDR1 is MRHNA, CDR2 SNTAGT, per germline. The V end lost 8 bases, the J end lost 1 base, and 8 bases lay between the germline ends. The chain's CDR3 is CASGRKNTEAFF. In nucleotides, the CDR3 is TGTGCCAGCGGACGGAAGAACACTGAAGCTTTCTTT.